This T cell receptor beta chain originates from a study of Graves' ophthalmopathy and Graves' hyperthyroidism. Amplification targeted the TCR beta CDR3 regions, with RNA transcripts as the source material. After a first-round RT-PCR with HTBI primers, a second-round multiplex PCR was run. TCRdb itself ran the multiplex PCR reads through MiXCR, one entry per CDR3 protein. This sample carries about 390,000 distinct CDR3 sequences, over 15% of them seen once, and the ten largest clones take 5.5% to 8%. Germline trimming cut 2 bases from V and 7 bases from J; bases unmatched to any gene: 4. This CDR3 comprises 13 residues.

The chain uses TRBV12-3 or TRBV12-4 and TRBJ1-1; 7 nucleotides align to TRBD1. Sequenced sample: peripheral blood. The TCR originated in a woman aged 18-29 years with stable Graves' hyperthyroidism. The CDR3 nucleotides read TGTGCCAGCAGTTTAAGGAGGGACAGTGAAGCTTTCTTT. Encoded protein: CASSLRRDSEAFF.